What follows describes a single T cell receptor (beta chain). The sample holds many counts of this clonotype. The target of this receptor is not known. The sample holds no much larger clone one base away, and base qualities are not on file. This specimen's treatment or condition label, interpreted: allogeneic hematopoietic cell transplantation with graft depleted of TCRalphabeta T cells and CD19 B cells. TCRalphabeta/CD19-depleted allogeneic hematopoietic cell grafts were given to the transplant recipients, all of whom were children. Receptor amplification or capture employed PCR. The sequencing machine was an Illumina HiSeq 2500. TCR library preparation used molecular barcoding, with unique molecular identifiers applied to normalize quantification of the TCRbeta repertoire. TCRdb redid the processing of the public reads, applying fastp at Q25 and MiXCR, and retained in-frame beta chains. For every CDR3 protein sequence, its rows merge into one entry that carries the most common genes and DNA. The sample yields fewer than 250,000 distinct CDR3 sequences; approximately 17% were counted once. 43% of the sample lies in the top ten.

These data are taken from a study of T-cell reconstitution after alpha-beta-depleted transplantation in children (dated by TCRdb to the mid-2010s). Background on the whole study: Using TCR repertoire profiling, the study quantitatively followed how T-cell immune reconstitution unfolded in children after TCRalphabeta/CD19-depleted allogeneic hematopoietic cell transplantation.

Here is what the overall study found, with its caveats: Over the following months the frequencies of hyperexpanded clones went down, and after one year T-cell counts and TCRbeta diversity were mostly credited to newly produced T cells. About two months after transplant, the apparently early recovery of alphabetaT-cell counts reportedly depended on just several hundred clones that had expanded rapidly and came from non-depleted graft cells. The high TCRbeta diversity at day 60 in some patients was ascribed to recipient T cells and intrathymic progenitors that had survived conditioning.

This sequence originates from a male patient aged 2 to 9 who had a stem cell transplant for acute lymphoblastic leukemia, so the T cells may come from the graft donor. Sequencing used PBMCs, mostly from graft donor cells, obtained 360 days after TCRalphabeta/CD19-depleted stem cell transplant.

The base sequence is TGTGCCAGCAGCAGGAGGACAGGGCGGGAAAAACTGTTTTTT. Its protein reads: CASSRRTGREKLFF. The chain is made from TRBV27 and TRBJ1-4, with 8 bases matching TRBD1. Inclusive of the bounding cysteine and phenylalanine, the CDR3 is 14 residues long. The CDR3 DNA has 42 bases and is translated from base 1. V and J are trimmed by 6 bases and 8 bases, and the gene matches miss 8 bases of the junction. CDR1 and CDR2, per the germline V gene (reference sequence), are MNHEY and SMNVEV.